This T cell receptor (beta chain) stems from a study of T cell responses to AZD1222 COVID-19 vaccine (dated by TCRdb to about 2021). Background on the whole study: TCR sequencing was performed for 230 to 250 trial participants, of whom 200 to 210 were given two doses of AZD1222 and some 25 were given two doses of MenACWY control vaccine. Enrollment into the trials was organized by age into subgroups of 18-55, 56-69 and 70-plus years, and those subgroups contained roughly 150, 30 and 60 TCR-sequenced participants, respectively.

The CDR3 holds 15 amino acids from the cysteine to the phenylalanine. Left in the record is the CDR3 DNA by itself, 45 bases read in frame from the first base. V and J are truncated by 5 bases and 4 bases respectively, leaving an intervening sequence of 17 bases. CDR1 is given as SGHTA and CDR2 as FQGTGA, both from the germline V gene. The CDR3 regions of human TCRbeta chains were analyzed by immunosequencing. Under the source paper's analysis protocol: TCRs in the repertoires were compared against a reference library of SARS-CoV-2-specific TCRs that had been generated with the MIRA antigen-specificity platform. Breadth was defined as the fraction of unique TCRs that were SARS-CoV-2-associated, and depth was defined as the fraction of total T cells that were SARS-CoV-2-associated. Each spike-specific TCR was assigned to its reactive spike region and to a CD4 or CD8 class using the MIRA data. Log10-transformed breadth and depth values were compared by one-way ANOVA with Sidak's multiple comparisons tests. TCRdb provides this immuneACCESS table in a form limited to in-frame rearrangements. Some clones are lacking; in checked studies, under half of them reflect an unresolved V gene, and why the rest are absent is not known. V, J and clone size were drawn from that table, and D and trimming were deduced from the DNA. In this sample the table shows some 170,000 clones, 90% to 95% of which occur a single time. The ten largest clones take up around 1% of the sample.

Per the publication, the time point label means: about 28 days (+/-7) after the second vaccine dose. AZD1222 recipients whose second dose came at about 4 weeks and those whose second dose came at about 12 weeks were combined into one group, since spike-specific TCR depth and breadth did not differ between the two schedules. Samples from vaccinated people were obtained from the UK trials COV001 and COV002, which included a single-blind randomized controlled phase 2/3 trial of AZD1222 (ChAdOx1 nCoV-19) in healthy adults. For TCRbeta chain sequencing, PBMC samples from trial participants were taken at day 0 and at day 28 after the second dose. The paper as a whole reports these results and caveats: The 56-69-year group was small, and its depth increase did not reach significance, likely because of low power. Reportedly, almost half of the unique spike-specific TCRs recognized epitopes lying outside the regions that are mutated in the B.1.351 and B.1.1.7 variants. Conclusions about previously exposed vaccinees are limited because only a handful of AZD1222 recipients were SARS-CoV-2 seropositive at baseline. Participants were mostly white British, with more females than males. The authors suggested clonal diversity may have been underestimated. A significant rise in spike-specific TCR breadth and depth was observed after two AZD1222 doses relative to day 0 and relative to MenACWY recipients. Because no day 14 peak-response samples were available, the repertoires could be characterized only after the peak T cell response. CD4 TCRs associated with the vaccine covered the entire spike protein, and the dominant responses were in regions 160-218 and 743-854.

This clone appeared a single time. This clone's antigen is unknown. No clone much larger than this one lies a single base away; base qualities are absent. This TCR was recovered from an adult who received the AZD1222 COVID-19 vaccine. This chain is built from TRBV7-3 and TRBJ1-2, with the D segment identity uncertain. The source was peripheral blood, collected 28 days after the second AZD1222 dose. This receptor has the CDR3 CASSPRAGSTYGYTF. The nucleotide sequence is TGTGCCAGCAGCCCCCGGGCAGGCAGTACCTATGGCTACACCTTC.